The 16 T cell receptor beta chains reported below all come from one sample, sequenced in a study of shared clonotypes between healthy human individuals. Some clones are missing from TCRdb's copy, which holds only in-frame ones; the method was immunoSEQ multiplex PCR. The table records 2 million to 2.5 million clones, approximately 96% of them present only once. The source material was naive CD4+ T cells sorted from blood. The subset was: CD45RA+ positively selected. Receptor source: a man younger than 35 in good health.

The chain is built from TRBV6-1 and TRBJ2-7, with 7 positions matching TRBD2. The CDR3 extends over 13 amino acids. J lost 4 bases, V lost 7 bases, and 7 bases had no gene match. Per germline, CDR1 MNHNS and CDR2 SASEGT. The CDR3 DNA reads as TGTGCCAGCATGACGGGACTACCTTACGAGCAGTACTTC. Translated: CASMTGLPYEQYF.

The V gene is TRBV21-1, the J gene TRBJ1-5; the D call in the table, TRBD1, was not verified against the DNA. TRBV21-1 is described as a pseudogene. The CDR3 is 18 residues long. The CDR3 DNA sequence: TGTGCCAGCAGCAAACTCCGAAGATGTTTACAGGTCAATCAGCCCCAGCATTTT. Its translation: CASSKLRRCLQVNQPQHF.

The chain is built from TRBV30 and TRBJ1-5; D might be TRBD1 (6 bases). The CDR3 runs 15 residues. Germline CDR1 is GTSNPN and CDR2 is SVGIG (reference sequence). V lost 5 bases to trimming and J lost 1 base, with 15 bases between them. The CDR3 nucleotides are TGTGCCTGGCGGCCCGGCGGACAGAGCAATCAGCCCCAGCATTTT. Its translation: CAWRPGGQSNQPQHF.

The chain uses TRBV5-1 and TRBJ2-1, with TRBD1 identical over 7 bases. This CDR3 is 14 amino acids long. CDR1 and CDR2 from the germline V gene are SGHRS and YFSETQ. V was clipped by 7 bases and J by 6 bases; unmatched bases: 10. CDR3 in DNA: TGCGCCAGCGGACAGGACCACGAGAGCAATGAGCAGTTCTTC. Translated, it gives CASGQDHESNEQFF.

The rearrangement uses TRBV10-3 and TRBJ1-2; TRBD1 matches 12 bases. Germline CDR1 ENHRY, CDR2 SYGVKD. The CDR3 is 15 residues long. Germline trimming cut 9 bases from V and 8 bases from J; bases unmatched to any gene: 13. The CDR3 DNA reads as TGTGCCATATCCGGGACAGGGGGCGTGAAGGCGGGCTACACCTTC. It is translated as CAISGTGGVKAGYTF.

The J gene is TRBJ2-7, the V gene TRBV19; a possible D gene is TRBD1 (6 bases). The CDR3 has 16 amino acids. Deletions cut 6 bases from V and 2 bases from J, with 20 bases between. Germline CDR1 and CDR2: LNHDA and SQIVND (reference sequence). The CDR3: CASSRTKTGVTYEQYF. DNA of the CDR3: TGTGCCAGTAGCAGGACAAAGACAGGAGTAACCTACGAGCAGTACTTC.

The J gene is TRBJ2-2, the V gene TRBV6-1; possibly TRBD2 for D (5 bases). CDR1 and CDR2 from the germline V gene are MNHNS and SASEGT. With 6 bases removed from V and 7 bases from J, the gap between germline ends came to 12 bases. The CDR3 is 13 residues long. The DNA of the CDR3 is TGTGCCAGCAGCTTTGAACGGGGCGGGGAGCTGTTTTTT. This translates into CASSFERGGELFF.

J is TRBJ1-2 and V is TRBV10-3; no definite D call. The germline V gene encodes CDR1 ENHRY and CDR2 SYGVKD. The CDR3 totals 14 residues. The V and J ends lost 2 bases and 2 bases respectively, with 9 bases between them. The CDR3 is CAISEAEKNYGYTF. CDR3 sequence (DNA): TGTGCCATCAGTGAGGCAGAAAAAAACTATGGCTACACCTTC.

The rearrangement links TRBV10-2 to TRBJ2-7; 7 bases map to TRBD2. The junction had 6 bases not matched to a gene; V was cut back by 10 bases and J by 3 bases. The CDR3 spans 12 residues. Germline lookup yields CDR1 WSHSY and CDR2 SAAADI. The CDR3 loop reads CAISSGVYEQYF. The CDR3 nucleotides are TGCGCCATCTCTAGCGGAGTCTACGAGCAGTACTTC.

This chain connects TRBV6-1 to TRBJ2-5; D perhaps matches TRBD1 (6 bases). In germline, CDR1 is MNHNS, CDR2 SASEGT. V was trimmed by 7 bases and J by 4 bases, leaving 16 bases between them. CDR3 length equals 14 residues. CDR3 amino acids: CASNLQGIAETQYF. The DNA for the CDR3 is TGTGCCAGCAATCTACAGGGTATCGCAGAGACCCAGTACTTC.

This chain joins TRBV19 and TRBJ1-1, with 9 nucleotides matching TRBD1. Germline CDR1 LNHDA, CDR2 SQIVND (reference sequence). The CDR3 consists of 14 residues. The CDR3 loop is CVSSGTGPNTEAFF. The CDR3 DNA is TGTGTCTCCTCGGGGACAGGGCCGAACACTGAAGCTTTCTTT.

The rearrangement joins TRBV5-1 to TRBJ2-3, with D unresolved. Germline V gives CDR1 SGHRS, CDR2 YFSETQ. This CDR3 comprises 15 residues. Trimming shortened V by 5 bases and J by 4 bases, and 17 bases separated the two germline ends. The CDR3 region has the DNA TGCGCCAGCAGTAATCTGGGAAGGAGCGCAGATACGCAGTATTTT. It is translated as CASSNLGRSADTQYF.

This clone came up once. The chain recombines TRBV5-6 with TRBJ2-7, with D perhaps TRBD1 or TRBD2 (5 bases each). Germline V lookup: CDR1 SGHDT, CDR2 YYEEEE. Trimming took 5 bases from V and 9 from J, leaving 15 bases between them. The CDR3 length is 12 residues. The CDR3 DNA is TGTGCCAGCAGTCGGGACCGTTCCGTGCAGTACTTC. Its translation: CASSRDRSVQYF.

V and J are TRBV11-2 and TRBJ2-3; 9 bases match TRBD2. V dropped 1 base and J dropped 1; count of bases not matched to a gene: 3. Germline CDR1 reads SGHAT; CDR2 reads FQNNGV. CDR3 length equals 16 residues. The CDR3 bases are TGTGCCAGCAGCTTAGGGTCTAGCGGGGGCACAGATACGCAGTATTTT. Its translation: CASSLGSSGGTDTQYF.

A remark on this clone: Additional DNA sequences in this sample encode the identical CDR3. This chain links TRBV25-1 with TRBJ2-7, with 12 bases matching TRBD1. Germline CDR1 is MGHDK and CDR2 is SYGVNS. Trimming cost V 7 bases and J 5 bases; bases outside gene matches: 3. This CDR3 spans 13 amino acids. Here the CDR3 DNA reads TGTGCCAGCACGGGACAGGGGGCCCACGAGCAGTACTTC. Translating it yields CASTGQGAHEQYF.

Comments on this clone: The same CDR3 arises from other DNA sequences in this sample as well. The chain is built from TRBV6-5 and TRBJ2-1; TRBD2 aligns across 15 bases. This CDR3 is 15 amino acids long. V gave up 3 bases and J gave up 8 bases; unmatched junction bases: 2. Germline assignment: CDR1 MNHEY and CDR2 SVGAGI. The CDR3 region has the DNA TGTGCCAGCAGTTATGGGACTAGCGGGAGGTATGAGCAGTTCTTC. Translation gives CASSYGTSGRYEQFF.